The source of this T cell receptor beta chain is a study of T cell changes during pregnancy in multiple sclerosis. The protocol was immunoSEQ multiplex PCR, while the TCRdb copy is restricted to in-frame clones and leaves out a portion. The table records some 120,000 clones, roughly 92% of them present only once. The CDR3 runs to 14 residues. Germline CDR1 is LNHNV and CDR2 is YYDKDF (reference sequence). V shed 0 bases, J shed 6 bases, and the junction held 2 bases outside the gene matches. The source of this sequence is a female donor with multiple sclerosis, enrolled in a pregnancy study. The V and J genes are TRBV15 and TRBJ1-2; TRBD1 aligns across 9 bases. The starting material was peripheral blood, obtained in the third trimester of pregnancy. The CDR3 DNA reads TGTGCCACCAGCAGAGAGGACAGGGGACATGGCTACACCTTC. Protein sequence: CATSREDRGHGYTF.